The entry below describes one TCR beta chain. The data derive from a study of long-term antiretroviral therapy in people with HIV. No fewer than two post-ART and no fewer than one pre-ART PBMC samples existed for each donor. Germline CDR1 is MDHEN and CDR2 is SYDVKM. Between the trimmed V and J ends, which lost 4 bases and 6 bases, there was a span of 9 bases. This CDR3 is 12 amino acids long. Sequencing used immunoSEQ v3.0 at survey level. The target of sequencing was 40,000-50,000 T-cell genomes per sample. Data came from immunoSEQ multiplex PCR; TCRdb stores just in-frame clones and leaves some out. The table lists under 7,000 clones, about 77% of them singletons, with about a tenth in the top ten.

Sample: unsorted PBMCs, taken 1.8 years before starting antiretroviral therapy. This TCR was recovered from a man aged 40-55 years with HIV. The chain uses TRBV28 and TRBJ1-2; no clear D. Written as DNA, the CDR3 is TGTGCCAGCAGTTCTATTGGAGATGGCTACACCTTC. Amino acids: CASSSIGDGYTF.